This T cell receptor beta chain was recorded in a study of cytomegalovirus exposure and HLA in healthy donors. Study details: Approximately 180 million T cells yielded roughly 100 million unique TCR beta sequences, as an earlier analysis found.

Researchers ran the PCR with 60 Vbeta and 13 Jbeta primers. Produced via immunoSEQ multiplex PCR; TCRdb's table is partial and in-frame only. The data show tens of thousands of clones, 78% seen once. With V trimmed by 7 bases and J by 7 bases, 13 bases remained unmatched. The CDR3 length is 16 residues. The germline CDR1 and CDR2 sequences are MGHDK and SYGVNS. What was sequenced was PBMCs. The source of this sequence is a woman between 35 and 50 years old in good health and CMV-seronegative. The genes are TRBV25-1 and TRBJ2-2, with TRBD1 matching 9 bases. CDR3 DNA sequence: TGTGCCAGCATTGAGTCCGGGACAGGGATTCACGGGGAGCTGTTTTTT. It specifies CASIESGTGIHGELFF.